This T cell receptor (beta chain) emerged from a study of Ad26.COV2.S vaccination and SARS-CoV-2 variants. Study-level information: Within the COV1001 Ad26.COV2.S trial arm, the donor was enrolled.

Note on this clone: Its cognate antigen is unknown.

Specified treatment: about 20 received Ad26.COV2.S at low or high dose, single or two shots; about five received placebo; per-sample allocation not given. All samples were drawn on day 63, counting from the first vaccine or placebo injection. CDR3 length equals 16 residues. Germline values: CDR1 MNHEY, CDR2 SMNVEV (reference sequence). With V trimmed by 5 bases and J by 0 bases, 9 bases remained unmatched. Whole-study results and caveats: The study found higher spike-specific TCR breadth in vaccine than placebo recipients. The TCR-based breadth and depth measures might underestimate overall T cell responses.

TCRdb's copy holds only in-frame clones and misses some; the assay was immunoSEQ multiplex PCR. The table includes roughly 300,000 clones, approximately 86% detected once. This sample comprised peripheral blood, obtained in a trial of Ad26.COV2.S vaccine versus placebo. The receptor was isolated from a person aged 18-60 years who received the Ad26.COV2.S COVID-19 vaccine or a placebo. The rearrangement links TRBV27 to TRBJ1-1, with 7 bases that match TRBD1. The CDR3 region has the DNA TGTGCCAGCAGTACAACGGGACAGCGGTTGAACACTGAAGCTTTCTTT. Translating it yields CASSTTGQRLNTEAFF.